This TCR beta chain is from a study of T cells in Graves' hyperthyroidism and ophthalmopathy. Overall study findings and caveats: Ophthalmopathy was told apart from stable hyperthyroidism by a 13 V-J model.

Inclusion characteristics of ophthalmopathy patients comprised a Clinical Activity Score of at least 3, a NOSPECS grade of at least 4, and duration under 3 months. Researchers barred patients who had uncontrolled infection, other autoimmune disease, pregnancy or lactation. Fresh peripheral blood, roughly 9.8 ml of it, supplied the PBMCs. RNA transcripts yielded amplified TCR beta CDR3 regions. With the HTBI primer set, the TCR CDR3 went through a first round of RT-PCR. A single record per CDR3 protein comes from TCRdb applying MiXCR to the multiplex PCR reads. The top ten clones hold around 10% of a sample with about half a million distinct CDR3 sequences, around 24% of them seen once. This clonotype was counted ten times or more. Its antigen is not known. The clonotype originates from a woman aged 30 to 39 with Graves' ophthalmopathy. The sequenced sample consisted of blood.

CDR3 loop: CSVVHLNTEAFF. CDR3 in DNA: TGCAGCGTTGTACACCTGAACACTGAAGCTTTCTTT. The chain combines TRBV29-1 with TRBJ1-1, with D unclear. The CDR3 sequence is 12 residues long. Trimming removed 4 bases from V and 0 bases from J, with 6 bases in between. The V gene's germline CDR1 is SQVTM and CDR2 ANQGSEA.